A selection of T cell receptor beta chains follows, all from one sample in a study of identical twins. Via MiXCR, TCRdb re-called the 5' RACE reads, giving one row per CDR3 protein. The table includes roughly 1,500,000 distinct CDR3 sequences, about 30% detected once. The sequencing sample was made of cord blood. The receptors were gathered from a newborn girl in good health. The CDR3 runs from the conserved cysteine through the conserved F or W. Fields, in order: clone size, V gene, CDR3 length, J gene, D gene, CDR3 DNA, CDR3 protein. The D gene is left open where the match is weak. The listing skips clone size in some rows; elsewhere it reads once, few, many or a size class.

abundance: .
v_gene: TRBV7-9
len: 18
j_gene: TRBJ1-1
d_gene: .
CDR3nt: TGTGCCAGCAGCTTAGCTCCGGCCCTCGACAGAACATACACTGAAGCTTTCTTT
CDR3aa: CASSLAPALDRTYTEAFF

abundance: .
v_gene: TRBV4-2
len: 16
j_gene: TRBJ2-3
d_gene: TRBD1
CDR3nt: TGTGCCAGCAGCCAAGAACCGGGACAGAGGGCAAATACGCAGTATTTT
CDR3aa: CASSQEPGQRANTQYF

abundance: .
v_gene: TRBV3-1
len: 11
j_gene: TRBJ2-2
d_gene: .
CDR3nt: TGTGCCAGCAGCCAATTCGGGGAGCTGTTTTTT
CDR3aa: CASSQFGELFF

abundance: many
v_gene: TRBV10-3
len: 15
j_gene: TRBJ2-7
d_gene: .
CDR3nt: TGTGCCATCAGTGATTTGTTAGCGGCCTCCTACGAGCAGTACTTC
CDR3aa: CAISDLLAASYEQYF

abundance: few
v_gene: TRBV11-2
len: 16
j_gene: TRBJ1-1
d_gene: TRBD1
CDR3nt: TGTGCCAGCAGCCGTTACGGGACAGGGGGCGGCACTGAAGCTTTCTTT
CDR3aa: CASSRYGTGGGTEAFF

abundance: few
v_gene: TRBV4-1
len: 12
j_gene: TRBJ2-5
d_gene: .
CDR3nt: TGCGCCAGCAGCCACTTACAAGAGACCCAGTACTTC
CDR3aa: CASSHLQETQYF

abundance: few
v_gene: TRBV27
len: 15
j_gene: TRBJ2-2
d_gene: .
CDR3nt: TGTGCCAGCAGTTTAGCCGCCACGAACACCGGGGAGCTGTTTTTT
CDR3aa: CASSLAATNTGELFF

abundance: .
v_gene: TRBV2
len: 14
j_gene: TRBJ1-1
d_gene: .
CDR3nt: TGTGCCAGCAGGGAGGGACTGGGGAACACTGAAGCTTTCTTT
CDR3aa: CASREGLGNTEAFF

abundance: .
v_gene: TRBV6-5
len: 15
j_gene: TRBJ2-7
d_gene: .
CDR3nt: TGTGCCAGCAGTTTCCAATACGGGGGCCCCCACGAGCAGTACTTC
CDR3aa: CASSFQYGGPHEQYF

abundance: .
v_gene: TRBV6-6
len: 14
j_gene: TRBJ1-5
d_gene: TRBD1
CDR3nt: TGTGCCAGCAGAGAAACAGGGGGCAGGCAGCCCCAGCATTTT
CDR3aa: CASRETGGRQPQHF

abundance: .
v_gene: TRBV2
len: 17
j_gene: TRBJ2-1
d_gene: TRBD2
CDR3nt: TGTGCCAGCAACACAGGACTAGCGGGGGGGCTCTACAATGAGCAGTTCTTC
CDR3aa: CASNTGLAGGLYNEQFF

abundance: few
v_gene: TRBV5-1
len: 11
j_gene: TRBJ2-1
d_gene: .
CDR3nt: TGTGCCAGCAGTGGTTCTTATGAGCAGTTCTTC
CDR3aa: CASSGSYEQFF

abundance: .
v_gene: TRBV20-1
len: 10
j_gene: TRBJ2-7
d_gene: .
CDR3nt: TGCAGTGCTAGCCTAGATCAGCAGTACTTC
CDR3aa: CSASLDQQYF

abundance: .
v_gene: TRBV5-1
len: 16
j_gene: TRBJ2-1
d_gene: .
CDR3nt: TGCGCCAGCAGCTTGGGTGGACTTTTATCTTACAATGAGCAGTTCTTC
CDR3aa: CASSLGGLLSYNEQFF

abundance: .
v_gene: TRBV4-1
len: 16
j_gene: TRBJ2-1
d_gene: TRBD2
CDR3nt: TGCGCCAGCAGCCTCCTTCCGGGACTAGCCCACAATGAGCAGTTCTTC
CDR3aa: CASSLLPGLAHNEQFF

abundance: few
v_gene: TRBV29-1
len: 12
j_gene: TRBJ1-1
d_gene: .
CDR3nt: TGCAGCGTAGGGGAGGGGACCACTGAAGCTTTCTTT
CDR3aa: CSVGEGTTEAFF

abundance: .
v_gene: TRBV29-1
len: 13
j_gene: TRBJ1-1
d_gene: .
CDR3nt: TGCAGCGTTGCCACTCAGGGGTCCACTGAAGCTTTCTTT
CDR3aa: CSVATQGSTEAFF

abundance: few
v_gene: TRBV10-3
len: 14
j_gene: TRBJ2-1
d_gene: .
CDR3nt: TGTGCCATCTCCACGGGACCCGCCTACAATGAGCAGTTCTTC
CDR3aa: CAISTGPAYNEQFF

abundance: few
v_gene: TRBV12-3/TRBV12-4
len: 16
j_gene: TRBJ2-3
d_gene: TRBD1
CDR3nt: TGTGCCAGCCGGCGCGGGACAGGGTATATCACAGATACGCAGTATTTT
CDR3aa: CASRRGTGYITDTQYF

abundance: .
v_gene: TRBV25-1
len: 16
j_gene: TRBJ2-3
d_gene: TRBD2
CDR3nt: TGTGCCAGCAGTGAAGGGCGGGGGGAACATGCAGATACGCAGTATTTT
CDR3aa: CASSEGRGEHADTQYF

abundance: .
v_gene: TRBV20-1
len: 15
j_gene: TRBJ2-7
d_gene: .
CDR3nt: TGCAGTGCTACAACTGGACAGTCCACCTCCTACGAGCAGTACTTC
CDR3aa: CSATTGQSTSYEQYF

abundance: few
v_gene: TRBV7-2
len: 18
j_gene: TRBJ2-1
d_gene: TRBD2
CDR3nt: TGTGCCAGGAGCTTAACCTTAGGGACTAGCGGGCAACACAATGAGCAGTTCTTC
CDR3aa: CARSLTLGTSGQHNEQFF

abundance: .
v_gene: TRBV5-1
len: 14
j_gene: TRBJ2-5
d_gene: .
CDR3nt: TGCGCCAGCAGATACACAGGGTTTCGAGAGACCCAGTACTTC
CDR3aa: CASRYTGFRETQYF

abundance: few
v_gene: TRBV5-1
len: 13
j_gene: TRBJ1-6
d_gene: .
CDR3nt: TGCGCCAGCAGCCCGGCCATTAATTCACCCCTCCACTTT
CDR3aa: CASSPAINSPLHF

abundance: .
v_gene: TRBV10-3
len: 13
j_gene: TRBJ1-6
d_gene: .
CDR3nt: TGTGCCATCAAGGGCACAGGACATTCACCCCTCCACTTT
CDR3aa: CAIKGTGHSPLHF

abundance: .
v_gene: TRBV7-7
len: 16
j_gene: TRBJ2-2
d_gene: .
CDR3nt: TGTGCCAGCAGCTTAGGCTTGGGCAGGGAGGCCGGGGAGCTGTTTTTT
CDR3aa: CASSLGLGREAGELFF

abundance: few
v_gene: TRBV14
len: 17
j_gene: TRBJ2-4
d_gene: TRBD2
CDR3nt: TGTGCCAACAGCCAACCCTCTTGGGGTCGACTAGCGGGAAGGCAGTACTTC
CDR3aa: CANSQPSWGRLAGRQYF

abundance: .
v_gene: TRBV4-2
len: 14
j_gene: TRBJ1-2
d_gene: .
CDR3nt: TGTGCCAGCAGCCAAGGGATGGGAGGGTATGGCTACACCTTC
CDR3aa: CASSQGMGGYGYTF

abundance: few
v_gene: TRBV20-1
len: 14
j_gene: TRBJ2-7
d_gene: TRBD1
CDR3nt: TGCAGCCCAACAGTGGGACAGGGAAGGTACGAGCAGTACTTC
CDR3aa: CSPTVGQGRYEQYF

abundance: .
v_gene: TRBV9
len: 15
j_gene: TRBJ1-2
d_gene: TRBD1
CDR3nt: TGTGCCAGCAGCGTAGGAGGGGGCGGTCCGTATGGCTACACCTTC
CDR3aa: CASSVGGGGPYGYTF

abundance: .
v_gene: TRBV5-1
len: 15
j_gene: TRBJ2-1
d_gene: .
CDR3nt: TGCGCCAGCAGCTTATTCGGGACCGACGCTAATGAGCAGTTCTTC
CDR3aa: CASSLFGTDANEQFF

abundance: once
v_gene: TRBV24-1
len: 21
j_gene: TRBJ2-5
d_gene: TRBD2
CDR3nt: TGTGCCACCAGTGATCTAGAAGCTGGACAGGGAGGACTAGCGGGCTACAATGAGCAGTACTTC
CDR3aa: CATSDLEAGQGGLAGYNEQYF

abundance: .
v_gene: TRBV28
len: 12
j_gene: TRBJ2-1
d_gene: .
CDR3nt: TGTGCCAGCAGCAACAATCGGGTTGAGCAGTTCTTC
CDR3aa: CASSNNRVEQFF

abundance: .
v_gene: TRBV4-1
len: 16
j_gene: TRBJ2-1
d_gene: .
CDR3nt: TGCGCCAGCAGCCAAGTCGGAAGGGGAAAGGGCAATGAGCAGTTCTTC
CDR3aa: CASSQVGRGKGNEQFF

abundance: .
v_gene: TRBV6-1
len: 15
j_gene: TRBJ2-4
d_gene: TRBD2
CDR3nt: TGTGCCAGCAGTGAGCGAGTTAGGACTAGCGGGGCTCAGTACTTC
CDR3aa: CASSERVRTSGAQYF

abundance: .
v_gene: TRBV6-1
len: 15
j_gene: TRBJ2-3
d_gene: TRBD1
CDR3nt: TGTGCCAGCACCCGACAGGGATCTATCACAGATACGCAGTATTTT
CDR3aa: CASTRQGSITDTQYF

abundance: .
v_gene: TRBV29-1
len: 13
j_gene: TRBJ2-3
d_gene: TRBD2
CDR3nt: TGCAGCGTTGTGGGACTAGGACCAGATACGCAGTATTTT
CDR3aa: CSVVGLGPDTQYF

abundance: few
v_gene: TRBV11-2
len: 14
j_gene: TRBJ2-7
d_gene: TRBD1
CDR3nt: TGTGCCAGCAGCCCCAAGGGGGCCGCCTACGAGCAGTACTTC
CDR3aa: CASSPKGAAYEQYF

abundance: .
v_gene: TRBV7-2
len: 15
j_gene: TRBJ1-1
d_gene: .
CDR3nt: TGTGCCAGCAGCTTAAGGATAGGGAAGAACACTGAAGCTTTCTTT
CDR3aa: CASSLRIGKNTEAFF

abundance: .
v_gene: TRBV3-1
len: 16
j_gene: TRBJ2-7
d_gene: TRBD2
CDR3nt: TGTGCCAGCAGTTCGAGCGGGAGTTTTATGTACAATGAGCAGTACTTC
CDR3aa: CASSSSGSFMYNEQYF

abundance: .
v_gene: TRBV6-5
len: 18
j_gene: TRBJ2-3
d_gene: TRBD2
CDR3nt: TGTGCCAGCAGTTACCGCCGGGGTAGCGGGATTCGGACAGATACGCAGTATTTT
CDR3aa: CASSYRRGSGIRTDTQYF

abundance: .
v_gene: TRBV5-1
len: 13
j_gene: TRBJ2-1
d_gene: .
CDR3nt: TGCGCCAGCACTAACGGCATGGGCAATGAGCAGTTCTTC
CDR3aa: CASTNGMGNEQFF

abundance: .
v_gene: TRBV4-1
len: 16
j_gene: TRBJ2-5
d_gene: TRBD2
CDR3nt: TGCGCCAGCAGCCAGCCGGGACTAGCGCGATGGGAGACCCAGTACTTC
CDR3aa: CASSQPGLARWETQYF

abundance: few
v_gene: TRBV7-9
len: 16
j_gene: TRBJ1-5
d_gene: TRBD1
CDR3nt: TGTGCCAGCAGCCGCGGGACAGTCTATAGCAATCAGCCCCAGCATTTT
CDR3aa: CASSRGTVYSNQPQHF

abundance: .
v_gene: TRBV5-1
len: 15
j_gene: TRBJ2-3
d_gene: TRBD2
CDR3nt: TGCGCCAGCAGCTTGGCCGGGGGGGCCGGTGATACGCAGTATTTT
CDR3aa: CASSLAGGAGDTQYF

abundance: .
v_gene: TRBV6-5
len: 15
j_gene: TRBJ2-1
d_gene: TRBD1
CDR3nt: TGTGCCAGCAGGAGACAGGGGGCAACCTACAATGAGCAGTTCTTC
CDR3aa: CASRRQGATYNEQFF

abundance: many
v_gene: TRBV20-1
len: 13
j_gene: TRBJ1-5
d_gene: TRBD1
CDR3nt: TGCAGCGCAGGACAGGGTGGCAATCAGCCCCAGCATTTT
CDR3aa: CSAGQGGNQPQHF

abundance: .
v_gene: TRBV9
len: 14
j_gene: TRBJ1-2
d_gene: TRBD1
CDR3nt: TGTGCCAGCAGCCAAAACACAGGGGTCTATGGCTACACCTTC
CDR3aa: CASSQNTGVYGYTF

abundance: few
v_gene: TRBV20-1
len: 16
j_gene: TRBJ2-3
d_gene: .
CDR3nt: TGCAGTGCTAGGGCTGAAACAGGGTCCCGCACAGATACGCAGTATTTT
CDR3aa: CSARAETGSRTDTQYF

abundance: few
v_gene: TRBV29-1
len: 14
j_gene: TRBJ2-2
d_gene: TRBD2
CDR3nt: TGCAGCGTTGCGACTAGCCTGAACACCGGGGAGCTGTTTTTT
CDR3aa: CSVATSLNTGELFF

abundance: many
v_gene: TRBV6-5
len: 13
j_gene: TRBJ1-2
d_gene: TRBD1
CDR3nt: TGTGCCAGCAGTTACCAGGGGGTTGATGGCTACACCTTC
CDR3aa: CASSYQGVDGYTF

abundance: .
v_gene: TRBV5-1
len: 16
j_gene: TRBJ1-1
d_gene: .
CDR3nt: TGCGCCAGCAGCTTGGCACTTAGGAGGGGAAGGACTGAAGCTTTCTTT
CDR3aa: CASSLALRRGRTEAFF

abundance: .
v_gene: TRBV20-1
len: 13
j_gene: TRBJ2-6
d_gene: .
CDR3nt: TGCAGTGCTCAGGGGTCTGGGGCCAACGTCCTGACTTTC
CDR3aa: CSAQGSGANVLTF

abundance: few
v_gene: TRBV28
len: 13
j_gene: TRBJ2-2
d_gene: .
CDR3nt: TGTGCCAGCACTGTAGCGAACACCGGGGAGCTGTTTTTT
CDR3aa: CASTVANTGELFF

abundance: few
v_gene: TRBV6-1
len: 15
j_gene: TRBJ2-4
d_gene: .
CDR3nt: TGTGCCAGCAGTGAGGAGCAGGGGAGCAAAAACATTCAGTACTTC
CDR3aa: CASSEEQGSKNIQYF

abundance: .
v_gene: TRBV4-1
len: 15
j_gene: TRBJ2-7
d_gene: TRBD2
CDR3nt: TGCGCCAGCAGCCAAGGGGGCGGGAGGGCCTACGAGCAGTACTTC
CDR3aa: CASSQGGGRAYEQYF

abundance: few
v_gene: TRBV12-3/TRBV12-4
len: 15
j_gene: TRBJ2-5
d_gene: TRBD2
CDR3nt: TGTGCCAGCAGTGATGGCGGGACTAGCGAAGAGACCCAGTACTTC
CDR3aa: CASSDGGTSEETQYF